This passage covers 5 T cell receptor beta chains from one sample sequenced in a study of cytomegalovirus exposure and HLA in healthy donors. A multiplex PCR was run with 60 Vbeta primers and 13 Jbeta primers. TCRdb's table, derived via immunoSEQ multiplex PCR, lists solely in-frame clones and lacks some. The sample yields about 200,000 clones, roughly three quarters seen once. Sequencing input: PBMCs. Receptors originate from a male donor in good health and CMV-seropositive.

The V gene is TRBV7-9, the J gene TRBJ2-3, with 9 bases fitting TRBD2. This CDR3 has 15 residues. From germline, CDR1 is SEHNR and CDR2 FQNEAQ (reference sequence). V shed 2 bases, J shed 3 bases, and the junction held 3 bases outside the gene matches. Here the CDR3 reads CASSLWAGGTDTQYF. The CDR3 DNA is TGTGCCAGCAGCTTATGGGCGGGGGGGACAGATACGCAGTATTTT.

This clone was seen more than once but under ten times. V usage is TRBV11-2 and J usage is TRBJ1-5; D not certain. With 6 bases removed from V and 6 bases from J, the gap between germline ends came to 12 bases. The CDR3 is 13 amino acids. Germline V gene sequence: CDR1 SGHAT, CDR2 FQNNGV. CDR3 protein: CASSSGFPQPQHF. CDR3 sequence (DNA): TGTGCCAGCAGTTCAGGATTTCCTCAGCCCCAGCATTTT.

This clone was seen a few times. This sequence joins TRBV29-1 and TRBJ2-2; possible D gene TRBD1, 6 bases. The CDR3 consists of 13 residues. CDR1 SQVTM and CDR2 ANQGSEA come from the germline V gene. The CDR3 is CSVQPDSTGELFF. As DNA, the CDR3 is TGCAGTGTACAACCGGACAGCACCGGGGAGCTGTTTTTT.

The chain is built from TRBV9 and TRBJ2-2; 9 bases align to TRBD2. With 0 bases clipped from V and 6 bases from J, the junction kept 3 bases outside the gene matches. Germline V gene lookup returns CDR1 SGDLS and CDR2 YYNGEE. This CDR3 is 15 amino acids long. CDR3 in amino acids: CASSVGGLAAGELFF. The CDR3, as DNA: TGTGCCAGCAGCGTAGGGGGACTAGCAGCCGGGGAGCTGTTTTTT.

V is TRBV4-2 and J is TRBJ1-3; D not certain. V lost 0 bases and J lost 4, with 19 bases in between. The length of the CDR3 is 18 residues. The germline V gene has CDR1 LGHNA and CDR2 YNFKEQ. DNA for the CDR3: TGTGCCAGCAGCCAAGATCCGTTCGGGCCCGCGGGAGGAAACACCATATATTTT. Amino acid sequence: CASSQDPFGPAGGNTIYF.